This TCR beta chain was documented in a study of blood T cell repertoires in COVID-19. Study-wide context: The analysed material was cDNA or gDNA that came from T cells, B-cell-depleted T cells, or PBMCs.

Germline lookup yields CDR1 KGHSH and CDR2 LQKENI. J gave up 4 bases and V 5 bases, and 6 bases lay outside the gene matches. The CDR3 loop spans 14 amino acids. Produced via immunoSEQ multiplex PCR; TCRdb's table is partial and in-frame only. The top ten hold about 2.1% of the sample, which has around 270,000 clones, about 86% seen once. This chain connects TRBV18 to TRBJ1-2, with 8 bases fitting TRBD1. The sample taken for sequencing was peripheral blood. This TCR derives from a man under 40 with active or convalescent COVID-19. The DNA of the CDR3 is TGTGCCAGCTCATCAGACAGGGGCGCCTATGGCTACACCTTC. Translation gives CASSSDRGAYGYTF.